This TCR beta chain was obtained from a study of T cell repertoires in cytomegalovirus infection. Study overall: Both CMV infection and a matching HLA type were indicated by public TCR beta signatures. The study, taken as a whole, reports: In two of eight donors, the top clonotype was HLA-C-restricted CMV-specific.

Comments on this clonotype: The target antigen is unknown.

TCRdb analysed the reads with MiXCR anew, one entry per CDR3 protein. The sample holds 830,000 or so distinct CDR3 sequences, 32% seen once. CDR1 is DFQATT, CDR2 SNEGSKA, per germline (reference sequence). V dropped 0 bases and J dropped 5 bases, with 17 bases sitting between them. The length of the CDR3 is 16 residues. Sample: cultured CD8+ T cells from PBMCs, taken from culture after CMV antigen stimulation. The J gene is TRBJ1-5, the V gene TRBV20-1, with unresolved D. The TCR originated in a human donor in good health (CMV status not recorded). Some clones in this sample may be carry-over from other donors' samples. CDR3 nucleotide sequence: TGCAGTGCTAGAGATATAAGTTCGCACGGCGATCAGCCCCAGCATTTT. As protein: CSARDISSHGDQPQHF.